This T cell receptor beta chain was captured by sequencing in a study of T cells in Graves' hyperthyroidism and ophthalmopathy. Study details: Peripheral blood was obtained at initial diagnosis, preceding any treatment. Study conclusions and caveats: The model identified upcoming ophthalmopathy a median approximately 6.5 months ahead of onset.

Disease duration under 2 months; hyperthyroidism patients were aged 18 to 65. PBMCs were collected from an approximately 9 ml volume of fresh peripheral blood. RNA transcripts served as the template for amplifying TCR beta CDR3 regions. A first-round RT-PCR of the TCR CDR3 used the HTBI primer set. TCRdb re-called the multiplex PCR reads with MiXCR, one entry per CDR3 protein. In the table there are some 400,000 distinct CDR3 sequences, 14% of which are singletons. Germline V gene sequence: CDR1 MGHRA, CDR2 YSYEKL. This CDR3 has 15 amino acids. This clonotype was seen only a few times. As yet, its antigen is unknown. An end of the junction differs from the germline gene, which may be a read error.

The sequence was collected from a woman aged 60-75 years with Graves' hyperthyroidism. Material for sequencing was blood. This rearrangement joins TRBV4-1 to TRBJ2-3; weak D call: TRBD2 (6 bases). The CDR3 DNA reads as TGCGCCAGCACCCAAGAGGCTAGCGGCACAGATACGCAGTATTTT. Its translation: CASTQEASGTDTQYF.